This T cell receptor (beta chain) comes out of a study of blood T cells in healthy people across ages. The CDR3 contains 14 residues. From germline, CDR1 is SGHRS and CDR2 YFSETQ. This clonotype was found many times. Its target is not known. Germline and junction disagree at one end, which may indicate a read error. Alongside a J-beta primer mix, a sample-barcoded 5' primer served in a second PCR lasting about 6 to 11 cycles. Each CDR3 protein gets one entry after TCRdb re-called the 5' RACE reads with MiXCR. Of about 640,000 distinct CDR3 sequences listed, about 28% were seen once; the top ten hold less than 20%. Per individual sample, total RNA of at least 5.5 micrograms was extracted. Points from the study as a whole: Expanded clonotype changes were possibly confounded by unknown donor CMV status. Higher diversity and more naive CD4+ cells were features of long-lived donors, compared to aged donors.

What was sequenced was blood. The sequence was collected from a woman of 80 years or more in good health. The chain combines TRBV5-1 with TRBJ2-3; D is uncertain. The CDR3 nucleotides are TGTGCCAGCAGCTTAGGGCAAAGCACAGATACGCAGTATTTT. It translates to CASSLGQSTDTQYF.